These T cell receptor beta chains were read from a single sample in a study of breast tumors, draining lymph nodes, adjacent tissues. TCRdb redid the calling of the multiplex PCR reads with MiXCR, one entry per CDR3 protein. The table shows 30,000 to 35,000 distinct CDR3 sequences, with approximately 63% occurring only once. Sequences were obtained from breast tumor tissue. The receptors come from a female donor with breast cancer. Some clones in this sample may be carry-over from other donors' samples. Each CDR3 is given with its conserved first and last residue. A D gene is named only where the DNA matches it firmly. Clone size appears in some rows only: once, few, many, or a class for an expanded clone.

TRBV28	TRBD1	-	TRBJ1-2	TGTGCCAGCAGTTCCATGGACAGGGGGCTTTGGGGCCACACCTTC	CASSSMDRGLWGHTF
TRBV19	TRBD2	-	TRBJ2-7	TGTGCCAGTAGTATCGGGAGGACCTACGAGCAGTACTTC	CASSIGRTYEQYF
TRBV20-1	-	-	TRBJ2-1	TGCAGTGCTAGAGGACCCGGGGTCTCACTGCAGTTCTTC	CSARGPGVSLQFF
TRBV29-1	TRBD1	few	TRBJ2-5	TGCAGCGTCGCTGGGGACAGGGGACGAGAGACCCAGTACTTC	CSVAGDRGRETQYF
TRBV19	-	-	TRBJ2-1	TGTGCCAGTAGTATAGTGATATACAATGAGCAGTTCTTC	CASSIVIYNEQFF
TRBV19	-	-	TRBJ2-7	TGTGCCAGTGCCTTGCGCGGGGCGACCTACGAGCAGTACTTC	CASALRGATYEQYF
TRBV18	-	many	TRBJ2-2	TGTGCCAGCTCACCATTGGACGATGGCACCGGGGAGCTGTTTTTT	CASSPLDDGTGELFF
TRBV5-1	TRBD1	-	TRBJ2-1	TGCGCCAGCAGCTCGTCGGGACAGTCCTACAATGAGCAGTTCTTC	CASSSSGQSYNEQFF
TRBV11-2	-	-	TRBJ2-5	TGTGCCAGCAGCAAGTACCAAGAGACCCAGTACTTC	CASSKYQETQYF
TRBV7-2	TRBD1	medium-sized	TRBJ1-5	TGTGCCAGCAGTAGACAGGGTGGTCAGCCCCAGCATTTT	CASSRQGGQPQHF
TRBV11-2	-	-	TRBJ2-7	TGTGCCAGCAGCCTTCAGGGGGGCAGGGGAGAGCAGTACTTC	CASSLQGGRGEQYF
TRBV14	TRBD1	-	TRBJ1-6	TGTGCCAGCAGCCAAGAGGACAGGGTTTCACCCCTCCACTTT	CASSQEDRVSPLHF
TRBV11-2	-	many	TRBJ2-7	TGTGCCAGCAGCTTTGACAGGTCGAGCTCCTACGAGCAGTACTTC	CASSFDRSSSYEQYF
TRBV7-2	-	-	TRBJ2-1	TGTGCCAGCACCACCCCCGGGGTCAGCAATGAGCAGCTCTTC	CASTTPGVSNEQLF
TRBV15	-	-	TRBJ1-4	TGTGCCACCAGCCCTGGGTACGAAAAACTGTTTTTT	CATSPGYEKLFF
TRBV9	TRBD2	once	TRBJ2-1	TGTGCCAGCAGCGTGGCTAGCGGGAAGAATGAGCAGTTCTTC	CASSVASGKNEQFF
TRBV7-2	-	-	TRBJ2-1	TGTGCCAGCAGCCATGAGGGGGATAGGGTACGGAATGAGCAGTTCTTC	CASSHEGDRVRNEQFF
TRBV4-3	TRBD2	few	TRBJ2-7	TGCGCCAGCAGCCGGAAAATGGGACTAGCGGAGTACTACGAGCAGTACTTC	CASSRKMGLAEYYEQYF
TRBV15	-	-	TRBJ1-4	TGTGCCACCAGCAGAGATCGCGGGTTCGGGGAAAAACTGTTTTTT	CATSRDRGFGEKLFF
TRBV7-2	-	few	TRBJ1-3	TGTGCCAGCAGCTTAATGGGGCCAAGGCTAAGCTCTGGAAACACCATATATTTT	CASSLMGPRLSSGNTIYF
TRBV2	TRBD2	-	TRBJ2-2	TGTGCCAGCAGTTTACGGACTAGCGGTAACACCGGGGAGCTGTTTTTT	CASSLRTSGNTGELFF
TRBV7-2	TRBD1	-	TRBJ1-5	TGTGCCAGCAGCTTACAGGGGACAGGGGGCCGTCAGCCCCAGCATTTT	CASSLQGTGGRQPQHF
TRBV6-4	-	few	TRBJ1-3	TGTGCCAGCAGTGACACCGACTTCCAGGACAGCAAACAGTTATGTAGGAACACCATATATTTT	CASSDTDFQDSKQLCRNTIYF
TRBV7-2	-	once	TRBJ2-7	TGTGCCAGCAGCTTAGAATGGTCGGGAGTGGTTGAGCAGTACTTC	CASSLEWSGVVEQYF
TRBV10-3	-	few	TRBJ2-2	TGTGCGAACACCGGGGAGCTGTTTTTT	CANTGELFF
TRBV11-3	-	many	TRBJ2-7	TGTGCCAGCAGCTTAGCCAGCTCCTCCTACGAGCAGTACTTC	CASSLASSSYEQYF
TRBV19	TRBD1	-	TRBJ2-5	TGTGCCAGTAGTATACGGACAGGGGGCGCGGGCATACAAGAGACCCAGTACTTC	CASSIRTGGAGIQETQYF
TRBV2	TRBD2	few	TRBJ2-5	TGTGCCAGCAGTGAGGTTAGCGGGGGCCCCCAAGAGACCCAGTACTTC	CASSEVSGGPQETQYF
TRBV5-4	-	-	TRBJ2-2	TGTGCCAGCAGCTCTATTGGGGGGATAAACACCGGGGAGCTGTTTTTT	CASSSIGGINTGELFF
TRBV19	-	many	TRBJ1-1	TGTGCCAGTAGTATTAGGGAAACAGCAAACACTGAAGCTTTCTTT	CASSIRETANTEAFF
TRBV7-2	-	-	TRBJ2-5	TGTGCCAGCACCCCTCAATACCGACAAGAGACCCAGTACTTC	CASTPQYRQETQYF
TRBV7-9	-	few	TRBJ2-5	TGTGCCAGCAGCTTTAACGGCGTCGAGACCCAGTACTTC	CASSFNGVETQYF
TRBV6-5	-	-	TRBJ2-1	TGTGCCAGCAGTCTGGTACATAGCTCCTACAATGAGCAGTTCTTC	CASSLVHSSYNEQFF
TRBV7-2	TRBD1	-	TRBJ2-7	TGTGCCAGCAGCTTAGGAGGACAGGGCGGGGAGCAGTACTTC	CASSLGGQGGEQYF
TRBV7-3	-	-	TRBJ1-5	TGTGCCAGCAGCTTAGGGGTTCAGCCCCAGCATTTT	CASSLGVQPQHF
TRBV6-5	-	medium-sized	TRBJ2-7	TGTGCCAGCGGGACGGCTGAGCAGTACTTC	CASGTAEQYF
TRBV5-6	-	many	TRBJ1-6	TGTGCCAGCAGACAGTATAATTCACCCCTCCACTTT	CASRQYNSPLHF
TRBV11-3	-	-	TRBJ2-1	TGTGCCAGCAGCTTTGACTGGGGCAATGAGCAGTTCTTC	CASSFDWGNEQFF
TRBV5-1	-	-	TRBJ2-5	TGCGCCAGCAGCTTGGTATCATCGTCAACCCAGTACTTC	CASSLVSSSTQYF
TRBV5-1	TRBD2	-	TRBJ2-7	TGCGCCAGCAGCTTGGTGACTAGCAACGAGCAGTACTTC	CASSLVTSNEQYF
TRBV29-1	-	few	TRBJ1-2	TGCAGCGTTGAAGGGTGGACCTTAAACTATGGCTACACCTTC	CSVEGWTLNYGYTF